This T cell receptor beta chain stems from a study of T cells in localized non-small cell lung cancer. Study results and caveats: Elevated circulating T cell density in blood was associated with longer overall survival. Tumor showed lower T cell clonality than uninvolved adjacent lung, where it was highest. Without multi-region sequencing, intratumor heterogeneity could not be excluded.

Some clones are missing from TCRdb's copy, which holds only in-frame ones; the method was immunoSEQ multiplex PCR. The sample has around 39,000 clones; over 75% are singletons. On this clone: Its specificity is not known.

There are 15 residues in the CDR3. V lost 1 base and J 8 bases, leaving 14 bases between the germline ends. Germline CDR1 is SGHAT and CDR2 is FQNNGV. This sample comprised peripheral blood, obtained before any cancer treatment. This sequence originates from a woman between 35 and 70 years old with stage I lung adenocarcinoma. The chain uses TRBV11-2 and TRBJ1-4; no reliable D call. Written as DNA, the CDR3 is TGTGCCAGCAGCTTAGTTCTGGGTAGAGGAGAAAAACTGTTTTTT. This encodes CASSLVLGRGEKLFF.